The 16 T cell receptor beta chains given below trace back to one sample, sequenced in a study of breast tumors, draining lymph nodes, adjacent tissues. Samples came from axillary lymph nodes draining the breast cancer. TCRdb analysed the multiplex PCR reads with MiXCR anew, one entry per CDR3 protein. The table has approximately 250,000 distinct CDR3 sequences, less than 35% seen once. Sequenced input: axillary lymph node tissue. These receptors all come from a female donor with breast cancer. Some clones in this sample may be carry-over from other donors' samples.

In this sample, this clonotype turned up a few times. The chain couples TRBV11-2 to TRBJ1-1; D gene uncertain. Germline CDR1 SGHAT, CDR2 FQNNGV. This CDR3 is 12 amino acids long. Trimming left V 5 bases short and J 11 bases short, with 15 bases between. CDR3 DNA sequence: TGTGCCAGCAGCCCCTTCGGAGAGGTGGCTTTCTTT. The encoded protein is CASSPFGEVAFF.

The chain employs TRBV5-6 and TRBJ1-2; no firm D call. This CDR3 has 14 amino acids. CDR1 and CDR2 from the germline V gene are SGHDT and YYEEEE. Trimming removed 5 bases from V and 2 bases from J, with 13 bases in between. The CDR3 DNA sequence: TGTGCCAGCAGAAGACGGGCCACCAACTATGGCTACACCTTC. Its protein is CASRRRATNYGYTF.

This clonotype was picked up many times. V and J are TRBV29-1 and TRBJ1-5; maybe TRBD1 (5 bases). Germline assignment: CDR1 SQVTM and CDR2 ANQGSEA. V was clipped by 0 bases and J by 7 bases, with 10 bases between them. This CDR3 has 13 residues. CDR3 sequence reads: CSVEEQEGQPQHF. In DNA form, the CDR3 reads TGCAGCGTTGAAGAACAGGAGGGACAGCCCCAGCATTTT.

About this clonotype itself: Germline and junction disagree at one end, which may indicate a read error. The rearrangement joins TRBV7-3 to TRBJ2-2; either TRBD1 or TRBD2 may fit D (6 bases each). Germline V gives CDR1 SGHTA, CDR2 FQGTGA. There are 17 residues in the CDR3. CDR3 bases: TGTGCCAGCAGCCGGGAGATTGGGACACTTAACACTGGGGAGCTGTTTTTT. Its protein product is CASSREIGTLNTGELFF.

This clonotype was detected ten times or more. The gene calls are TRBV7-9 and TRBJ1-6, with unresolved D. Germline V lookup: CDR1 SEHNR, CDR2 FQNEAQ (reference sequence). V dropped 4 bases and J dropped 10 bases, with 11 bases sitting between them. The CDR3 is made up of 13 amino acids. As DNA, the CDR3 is TGTGCCAGCAGCTCTGGGGTCTTCTCACCCCTCCACTTT. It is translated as CASSSGVFSPLHF.

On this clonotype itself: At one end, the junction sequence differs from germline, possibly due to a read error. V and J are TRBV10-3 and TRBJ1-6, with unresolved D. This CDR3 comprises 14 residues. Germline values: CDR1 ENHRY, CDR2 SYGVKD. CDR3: CAISEDGYNSPLHF. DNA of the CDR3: TGTGCCATCAGTGAGGACGGTTATAACTCACCCCTCCACTTT.

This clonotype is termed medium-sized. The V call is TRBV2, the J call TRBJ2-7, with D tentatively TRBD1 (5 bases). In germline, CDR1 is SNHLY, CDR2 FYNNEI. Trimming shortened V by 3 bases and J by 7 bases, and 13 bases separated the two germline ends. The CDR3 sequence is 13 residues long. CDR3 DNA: TGTGCCAGCAGTGACCAGGGTTTAGGGGAGCAGTACTTC. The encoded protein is CASSDQGLGEQYF.

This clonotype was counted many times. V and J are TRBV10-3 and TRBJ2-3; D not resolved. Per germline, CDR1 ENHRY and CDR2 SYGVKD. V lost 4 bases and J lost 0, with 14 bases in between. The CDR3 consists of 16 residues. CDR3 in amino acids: CAISVVQSSSTDTQYF. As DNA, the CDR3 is TGTGCCATCAGTGTCGTACAGTCCTCTAGCACAGATACGCAGTATTTT.

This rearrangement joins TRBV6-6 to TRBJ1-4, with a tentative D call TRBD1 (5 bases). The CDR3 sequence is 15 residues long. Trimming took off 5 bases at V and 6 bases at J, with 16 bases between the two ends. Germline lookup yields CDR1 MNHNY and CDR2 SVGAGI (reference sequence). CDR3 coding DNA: TGTGCCAGCAGTCCCGGAGGGGACCCAGATGAAAAACTGTTTTTT. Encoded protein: CASSPGGDPDEKLFF.

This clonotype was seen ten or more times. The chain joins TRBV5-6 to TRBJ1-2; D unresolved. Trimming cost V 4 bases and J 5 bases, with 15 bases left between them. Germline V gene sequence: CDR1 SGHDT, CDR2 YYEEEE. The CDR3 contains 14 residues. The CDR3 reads CASSPGGRIYGYTF. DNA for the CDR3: TGTGCCAGCAGCCCGGGAGGCAGAATATATGGCTACACCTTC.

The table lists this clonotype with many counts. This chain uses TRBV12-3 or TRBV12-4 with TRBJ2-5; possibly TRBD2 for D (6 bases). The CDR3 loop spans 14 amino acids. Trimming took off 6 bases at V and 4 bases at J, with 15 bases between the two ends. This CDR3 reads CASSPLTGGETQYF. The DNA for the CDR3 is TGTGCCAGCAGCCCACTGACCGGGGGAGAGACCCAGTACTTC.

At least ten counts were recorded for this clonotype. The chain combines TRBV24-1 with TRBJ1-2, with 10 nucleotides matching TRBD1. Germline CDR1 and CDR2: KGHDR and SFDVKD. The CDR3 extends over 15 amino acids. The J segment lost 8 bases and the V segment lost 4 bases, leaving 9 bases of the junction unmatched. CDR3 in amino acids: CATSEPGQGKEGYTF. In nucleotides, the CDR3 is TGTGCCACCAGTGAACCGGGACAGGGGAAAGAAGGCTACACCTTC.

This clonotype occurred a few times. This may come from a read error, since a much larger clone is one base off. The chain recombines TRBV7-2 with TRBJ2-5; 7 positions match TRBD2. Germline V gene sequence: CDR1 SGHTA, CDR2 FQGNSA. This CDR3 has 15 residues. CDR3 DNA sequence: TGTGCCAGCAGCTTGGGTGGCGGGAGTGGAGAGACCCAGCACTTC. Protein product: CASSLGGGSGETQHF.

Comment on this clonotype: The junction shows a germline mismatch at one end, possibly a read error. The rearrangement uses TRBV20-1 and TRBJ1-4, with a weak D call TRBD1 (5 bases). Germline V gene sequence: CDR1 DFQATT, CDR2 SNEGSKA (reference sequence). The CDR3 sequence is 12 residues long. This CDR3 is CSARGLDEKPFF. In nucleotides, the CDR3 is TGCAGTGCTCGGGGACTGGATGAAAAACCGTTTTTT.

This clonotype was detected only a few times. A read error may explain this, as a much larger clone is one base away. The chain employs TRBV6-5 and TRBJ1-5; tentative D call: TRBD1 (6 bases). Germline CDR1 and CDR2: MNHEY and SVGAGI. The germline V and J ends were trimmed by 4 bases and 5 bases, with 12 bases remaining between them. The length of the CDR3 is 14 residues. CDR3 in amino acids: CASSCGAGDQPQHF. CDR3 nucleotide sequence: TGTGCCAGCAGTTGCGGGGCAGGGGATCAGCCCCAGCATTTT.

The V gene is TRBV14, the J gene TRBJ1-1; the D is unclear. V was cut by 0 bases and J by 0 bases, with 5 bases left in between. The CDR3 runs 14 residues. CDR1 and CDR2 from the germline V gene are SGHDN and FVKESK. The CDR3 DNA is TGTGCCAGCAGCCAAGATATAGTGAACACTGAAGCTTTCTTT. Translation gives CASSQDIVNTEAFF.